The present T cell receptor beta chain was sequenced within a study of regulatory T cells in long-lasting Graves disease. The length of the CDR3 is 14 residues. Trimming shortened V by 6 bases and J by 1 base, and 12 bases separated the two germline ends. Time point indicated: newly diagnosed GD, antithyroid drugs for less than 3 months. PBMC RNA was the source of the TCR library. This clonotype was seen repeatedly, ten times or more. The authors built TCR beta libraries using iRepertoire HTBI primers and Arm-PCR of CDR3 regions. TCRdb fed the multiplex PCR reads into MiXCR, producing one record per CDR3 protein. The sample consists of around 250,000 distinct CDR3 sequences, 15% to 20% of them appearing once. These same data were also listed under a study on T cells in Graves' hyperthyroidism and ophthalmopathy.

This specimen was peripheral blood mononuclear cells (PBMCs), taken at new diagnosis, from a patient treated with antithyroid drugs. The chain combines TRBV12-3 or TRBV12-4 with TRBJ1-1, with D possibly matching TRBD1 (6 bases). This receptor was taken from a woman in her 30s with Graves disease. Here the CDR3 reads CASSGGGPNTEAFF. The CDR3 region has the DNA TGTGCCAGCAGCGGGGGCGGGCCGAACACTGAAGCTTTCTTT.